Below, 5 T cell receptor beta chains from the same sample are listed, as sequenced in a study of breast tumors, draining lymph nodes, adjacent tissues. One entry per CDR3 protein, called by TCRdb with MiXCR from the multiplex PCR reads. The table has 150,000 to 200,000 distinct CDR3 sequences, roughly 31% seen once. Samples came from axillary lymph nodes draining the breast cancer. Sequencing used axillary lymph node tissue. Receptors were obtained from a female donor with breast cancer. Some clones in this sample may be carry-over from other donors' samples.

With respect to this clonotype: This may be a read error: a much more frequent sequence differs by one nucleotide. J is TRBJ2-2 and V is TRBV20-1, with D perhaps matching TRBD2 (6 bases). Trimming removed 6 bases at V and 0 bases at J, with 23 bases between. The CDR3 covers 18 residues. Per the germline V gene, CDR1 is DFQATT and CDR2 is SNEGSKA (reference sequence). CDR3 bases: TGCAGTGCGCAGGTCTTCCTTATAGCGGCGTCGAACACCGGGGAGCTGTTTTTT. It specifies CSAQVFLIAASNTGELFF.

This clonotype was seen ten or more times. The gene calls are TRBV11-2 and TRBJ2-7; D perhaps matches TRBD2 (6 bases). From germline, CDR1 is SGHAT and CDR2 FQNNGV. This CDR3 comprises 14 residues. The V end was cut by 4 bases, the J end by 3 bases, with 13 bases between. The CDR3 protein is CASSSTTSRYEQYF. The CDR3 coding sequence is TGTGCCAGCAGCTCTACGACTAGTCGCTACGAGCAGTACTTC.

Notes on this clonotype: This may be a read error, as it is one base from a much larger clone. The rearrangement uses TRBV7-8 and TRBJ1-2; TRBD1 is a possible D gene (5 bases). V was trimmed by 5 bases and J by 2 bases, leaving 18 bases between them. The germline gives CDR1 SGHVS, CDR2 FQNEAQ. The CDR3 covers 16 residues. The CDR3 bases are TGTGCCAGCAGCCTGGTTGGGCAGAGGGGAAACTATGGCTACACCTTC. Its translation: CASSLVGQRGNYGYTF.

This clonotype was seen at least ten times. V is TRBV18 and J is TRBJ1-3, with 9 bases matching TRBD1. CDR3 length equals 17 residues. Trimming at V came to 3 bases and at J to 0 bases, leaving 6 bases not matched to a gene. Per the germline V gene, CDR1 is KGHSH and CDR2 is LQKENI. CDR3 nucleotide sequence: TGTGCCAGCTCACCGAGGCGACAGGGGGACTCTGGAAACACCATATATTTT. This translates into CASSPRRQGDSGNTIYF.

With regard to this clonotype: Likely a read error: the CDR3 ends without its conserved phenylalanine or tryptophan. It is unclear where the CDR3 begins or ends on the DNA, so no DNA is shown, and the CDR3 is as TCRdb lists it. The chain links TRBV5-5 to TRBJ1-6; the table's D call TRBD1 went unverified against the DNA. The CDR3 is 10 residues long, counting both termini. Looked up from germline, CDR1 is SGHKS and CDR2 is YYEKEE (reference sequence). The CDR3 here is CASSAGRGNY.